One and the same sample provided the 7 T cell receptor beta chains below, sequenced in a study of cytomegalovirus exposure and HLA in healthy donors. The PCR had 60 Vbeta and 13 Jbeta primers. Data came from immunoSEQ multiplex PCR; TCRdb stores just in-frame clones and leaves some out. The sample contains about 130,000 clones, roughly 74% of which appear only once. Sequenced: PBMCs. These receptors came from a woman between 45 and 65 years old in good health and CMV-seropositive.

The genes are TRBV9 and TRBJ2-3, with 12 bases lining up with TRBD2. The CDR3 extends over 17 amino acids. Germline CDR1 reads SGDLS; CDR2 reads YYNGEE. Trimming cost V 3 bases and J 3 bases; bases outside gene matches: 8. As DNA, the CDR3 is TGTGCCAGCAGCGAGCGACCGACTAGCGGGGGTACAGATACGCAGTATTTT. It codes for CASSERPTSGGTDTQYF.

As concerns this clone: Relative to the germline gene, one junction end is altered; a read error may explain this. The CDR3 nucleotides read TGCGCCGGCAGCCTCCTCGGCGCAACTAGCGGAGGCGAGCAGTACTTC. Amino acids: CAGSLLGATSGGEQYF. The chain employs TRBV5-1 and TRBJ2-7; 8 positions match TRBD2. Germline V gene sequence: CDR1 SGHRS, CDR2 YFSETQ. This CDR3 has 16 residues.

The rearrangement links TRBV2 to TRBJ1-5, with D possibly being TRBD1 (6 bases). The CDR3 consists of 16 residues. With 1 base removed from V and 5 bases from J, the gap between germline ends came to 15 bases. Germline loops: CDR1 SNHLY, CDR2 FYNNEI. The CDR3 DNA sequence: TGTGCCAGCAGTGAAGTGACAGGTCCCCATTATCAGCCCCAGCATTTT. Translation gives CASSEVTGPHYQPQHF.

This clone was observed a single time. The V and J genes are TRBV6-5 and TRBJ1-3, with a tentative D call TRBD1 (6 bases). The germline gives CDR1 MNHEY, CDR2 SVGAGI. This CDR3 region has 15 residues. V dropped 5 bases and J dropped 4 bases, with 15 bases sitting between them. The CDR3 DNA is TGTGCCAGCAGTCGGACAGTCGGAGGAGGAAACACCATATATTTT. Its translation: CASSRTVGGGNTIYF.

Only a few counts were recorded for this clone. The chain joins TRBV14 to TRBJ1-4; D remains ambiguous. Trimming took off 6 bases at V and 14 bases at J, with 16 bases between the two ends. CDR1 and CDR2 from the germline V gene are SGHDN and FVKESK. The CDR3 is 12 amino acids. The chain's CDR3 is CASSWTYRGLFF. The CDR3 coding sequence is TGTGCCAGCAGTTGGACCTATCGAGGGCTGTTTTTT.

The rearrangement links TRBV7-6 to TRBJ1-2; 7 bases match TRBD1. The V segment lost 5 bases and the J segment 2 bases; nucleotides outside the gene matches: 5. Germline V gene sequence: CDR1 SGHVS, CDR2 FNYEAQ. The CDR3 is 14 residues long. This CDR3 reads CASSPTDRNYGYTF. In nucleotides, the CDR3 is TGTGCCAGCAGCCCTACGGACAGGAACTATGGCTACACCTTC. Full variable domain (remainder filled in from reference TRBV7-6 and TRBJ1-2): GAGVSQSPRYKVTKRGQDVALRCDPISGHVSLYWYRQALGQGPEFLTYFNYEAQQDKSGLPNDRFSAERPEGSISTLTIQRTEQRDSAMYRCASSPTDRNYGYTFGSGTRLTVV.

This clone has just one count. CDR3 DNA sequence: TGTGCCAGCACTCGACAGTCCTACGAGCAGTACTTC. As protein: CASTRQSYEQYF. The chain carries TRBV6-1 and TRBJ2-7; weak D call: TRBD1 (5 bases). The CDR3 runs 12 residues. The V end lost 7 bases, the J end lost 1 base, and 8 bases lay between the germline ends. The germline V gene encodes CDR1 MNHNS and CDR2 SASEGT.